This T cell receptor beta chain emerged from a study of cytomegalovirus exposure and HLA in healthy donors. Background on the study: According to later analysis, the same platform produced the roughly 130 validation and 666 first-cohort repertoires. Study-level results: Diagnosis of cytomegalovirus status made by the classifier reportedly showed high specificity and sensitivity. Most TCR sequences proved rare, with some public TCRs found in many donors.

Germline V gene data show CDR1 as MNHNS and CDR2 as SASEGT. The CDR3 is 12 residues long. The V and J ends lost 7 bases and 1 base respectively, with 8 bases between them. Of note for this clone: Its cognate antigen is unknown.

Here immunoSEQ multiplex PCR was the method, and the copy in TCRdb shows in-frame clones only, minus some. The table has approximately 260,000 clones, 80% to 90% seen once; the top ten hold 0.95% to 1.1%. The TCR was taken from a young woman in good health and CMV-seronegative. Sequencing was done on a sample of PBMCs. The chain uses TRBV6-1 and TRBJ2-7, with D tentatively TRBD1 (5 bases). The DNA for the CDR3 is TGTGCCAGCACGGCAGGGTCCTACGAGCAGTACTTC. As protein: CASTAGSYEQYF.